A selection of T cell receptor beta chains follows, all from one sample in a study of blood T cell repertoires in COVID-19. The protocol was immunoSEQ multiplex PCR, while the TCRdb copy is restricted to in-frame clones and leaves out a portion. Of about 150,000 clones listed, around nine tenths are singletons. Sequenced input: peripheral blood. Receptor source: a woman in her 70s with acute or convalescent COVID-19. The CDR3 runs from the conserved cysteine through the conserved F or W. D genes are given only for firm matches. Expanded clones are given a class, and other clones once, few, many or no size at all.

-	TRBV5-1	TRBJ2-1	-	CASSGGQSYNEQFF	TGCGCCAGCAGCGGTGGACAGAGTTACAATGAGCAGTTCTTC
-	TRBV25-1	TRBJ1-4	-	CASSAFDRLRQEKLFF	TGTGCCAGCAGTGCTTTCGACAGGTTACGACAGGAAAAACTGTTTTTT
-	TRBV9	TRBJ2-2	-	CASSGLANTGELFF	TGTGCCAGCAGCGGACTAGCGAACACCGGGGAGCTGTTTTTT
-	TRBV6-5	TRBJ2-5	-	CASRAGYQETQYF	TGTGCCAGCAGGGCGGGCTACCAAGAGACCCAGTACTTC
-	TRBV6-5	TRBJ1-5	-	CASSSRETNQPQHF	TGTGCCAGCAGTTCCCGGGAAACCAATCAGCCCCAGCATTTT
-	TRBV3-1/TRBV3-2	TRBJ1-1	-	CASSQDTGLVTEAFF	TGTGCCAGCAGCCAGGATACAGGGTTGGTCACTGAAGCTTTCTTT
TRBD2	TRBV13	TRBJ2-7	once	CASSSTQTSGGPYEQYF	TGTGCCAGCAGCTCCACCCAGACTAGCGGGGGACCCTACGAGCAGTACTTC
-	TRBV30	TRBJ2-6	-	CAWSQGSTGANVLTF	TGTGCCTGGAGTCAGGGGTCCACTGGGGCCAACGTCCTGACTTTC
-	TRBV19	TRBJ1-1	-	CASSILRGPKNTEAFF	TGTGCCAGTAGTATACTCAGGGGCCCTAAGAACACTGAAGCTTTCTTT
TRBD1	TRBV6-5	TRBJ1-1	-	CASSNRGERTEAFF	TGTGCCAGCAGTAACAGGGGAGAAAGAACTGAAGCTTTCTTT
TRBD2	TRBV19	TRBJ2-3	-	CASGETGLAGITDTQYF	TGTGCCAGTGGGGAAACGGGACTAGCGGGGATCACAGATACGCAGTATTTT
TRBD1	TRBV7-8	TRBJ1-6	-	CASNRDRVNSPLHF	TGTGCCAGCAACCGGGACAGAGTTAATTCACCCCTCCACTTT
TRBD1	TRBV7-2	TRBJ2-2	-	CASSSDRGNTLTGELFF	TGTGCCAGCAGCTCTGACAGGGGAAACACCCTAACCGGGGAGCTGTTTTTT
TRBD1	TRBV13	TRBJ1-4	-	CASSARQGGNEKLFF	TGTGCCAGCAGCGCCCGACAGGGAGGTAATGAAAAACTGTTTTTT
TRBD2	TRBV10-3	TRBJ2-3	-	CAIRTGLAGGHSGDTQYF	TGTGCCATCAGAACCGGACTAGCGGGGGGGCACAGTGGTGATACGCAGTATTTT
-	TRBV6-2/TRBV6-3	TRBJ1-5	-	CASSPVPGHSNQPQHF	TGTGCCAGCAGCCCGGTCCCGGGACATAGCAATCAGCCCCAGCATTTT
TRBD2	TRBV9	TRBJ2-2	few	CASSVGLSGGPTGELFF	TGTGCCAGCAGCGTAGGACTTAGCGGGGGCCCCACCGGGGAGCTGTTTTTT
-	TRBV29-1	TRBJ2-2	-	CSAHHRDTNTGELFF	TGCAGCGCACACCACCGGGACACGAACACCGGGGAGCTGTTTTTT
TRBD1	TRBV28	TRBJ1-2	-	CSAGTGGYGYTF	TGTAGTGCCGGGACAGGGGGGTATGGCTACACCTTC
TRBD2	TRBV13	TRBJ2-5	-	CASSYFSGGQETQYF	TGTGCCAGCAGCTACTTTAGCGGGGGACAAGAGACCCAGTACTTC
TRBD1	TRBV30	TRBJ1-3	-	CAFTGVGNTIYF	TGTGCCTTTACAGGGGTTGGAAACACCATATATTTT
TRBD2	TRBV4-2	TRBJ2-3	-	CASSQDGAGGSTDTQYF	TGTGCCAGCAGCCAAGATGGCGCGGGGGGGAGCACAGATACGCAGTATTTT
TRBD2	TRBV6-1	TRBJ2-2	-	CASSAFSGGVTGELFF	TGTGCCAGCAGTGCCTTTAGCGGGGGGGTCACCGGGGAGCTGTTTTTT
-	TRBV6-5	TRBJ1-2	-	CASYRTGFYGYTF	TGTGCCAGCTACCGAACAGGGTTCTATGGCTACACCTTC
TRBD1	TRBV18	TRBJ2-2	-	CASSPAGQGSGELFF	TGTGCCAGCTCACCCGCTGGACAGGGGTCCGGGGAGCTGTTTTTT
-	TRBV20-1	TRBJ1-2	-	CSSTGNNGYTF	TGCAGTAGCACAGGGAACAATGGCTACACCTTC
TRBD1	TRBV13	TRBJ1-1	few	CASSLGDRDRLTAFF	TGTGCCAGCAGCTTAGGTGACAGGGACAGATTAACAGCTTTCTTT
-	TRBV6-5	TRBJ1-4	-	CASTSTGGPNEKLFF	TGTGCCAGCACCTCAACTGGTGGTCCTAATGAAAAACTGTTTTTT
TRBD1	TRBV6-5	TRBJ2-3	-	CASTIGTGSTDTQYF	TGTGCCAGCACCATTGGGACAGGCAGCACAGATACGCAGTATTTT
-	TRBV6-5	TRBJ2-1	once	CASYSGLGKVQFF	TGTGCCAGCTACTCCGGTCTCGGGAAGGTGCAGTTCTTC
-	TRBV7-2	TRBJ1-4	-	CASSSGERRRVGNEKLFF	TGTGCCAGCAGCTCAGGGGAAAGACGAAGGGTCGGTAATGAAAAACTGTTTTTT
TRBD2	TRBV6-2/TRBV6-3	TRBJ2-3	few	CASSPTSGGGTDTQYF	TGTGCCAGCAGCCCGACTAGCGGGGGGGGCACAGATACGCAGTATTTT
-	TRBV13	TRBJ1-1	-	CASSREHYTEAFF	TGTGCCAGCAGCCGGGAGCATTACACTGAAGCTTTCTTT
-	TRBV7-8	TRBJ1-4	-	CASSPTGGRLSGEKLFF	TGTGCCAGCAGCCCTACGGGGGGGCGCCTATCCGGTGAAAAACTGTTTTTT
TRBD1	TRBV5-1	TRBJ2-4	once	CASRRGGTGGFFGKNIQYF	TGCGCCAGCAGACGGGGAGGGACAGGGGGGTTCTTCGGCAAAAACATTCAGTACTTC
TRBD1	TRBV3-1/TRBV3-2	TRBJ1-3	-	CASSPRDRAGNTIYF	TGTGCCAGCAGCCCTCGGGACAGGGCTGGAAACACCATATATTTT
-	TRBV3-1/TRBV3-2	TRBJ1-4	-	CASSLNSGHNEKLFF	TGTGCCAGCAGCCTTAATTCGGGACACAATGAAAAACTGTTTTTT
TRBD1	TRBV6-1	TRBJ1-1	once	CASSGRQGARGDTEAFF	TGTGCCAGCAGTGGCCGACAGGGGGCAAGGGGGGACACTGAAGCTTTCTTT
-	TRBV28	TRBJ1-2	-	CASSFGQKVYGYTF	TGTGCCAGCAGTTTCGGACAGAAAGTCTATGGCTACACCTTC
TRBD1	TRBV5-8	TRBJ1-6	-	CASSKRTGLNSPLHF	TGTGCCAGCAGCAAGAGGACAGGGCTGAATTCACCCCTCCACTTT
TRBD1	TRBV2	TRBJ1-1	-	CASRRGTGSLGNTEAFF	TGTGCCAGCAGAAGGGGGACAGGCTCGTTGGGGAACACTGAAGCTTTCTTT
-	TRBV19	TRBJ2-5	once	CASSLVANQETQYF	TGTGCCAGTAGTCTGGTAGCCAACCAAGAGACCCAGTACTTC
-	TRBV19	TRBJ1-3	-	CASIPGWTASGNTIYF	TGTGCCAGTATCCCTGGTTGGACAGCCTCTGGAAACACCATATATTTT
-	TRBV20-1	TRBJ2-5	-	CSAGESGTQYF	TGCAGTGCCGGAGAGTCGGGGACCCAGTACTTC
TRBD1	TRBV7-7	TRBJ2-5	-	CASSLRPGGTETQYF	TGTGCTAGCAGCTTAAGGCCAGGGGGCACAGAGACCCAGTACTTC
TRBD1	TRBV6-5	TRBJ1-4	few	CASSEHRGRGEKLFF	TGTGCCAGCAGCGAGCACAGGGGGCGAGGTGAAAAACTGTTTTTT
-	TRBV28	TRBJ1-1	once	CASSLSGARGAFF	TGTGCCAGCAGTTTATCTGGTGCCAGAGGTGCTTTCTTT
-	TRBV10-3	TRBJ2-7	once	CAISERGEQYF	TGTGCCATCAGTGAAAGGGGCGAGCAGTACTTC
TRBD2	TRBV7-9	TRBJ2-1	once	CASSFLAGAWKSYNEQFF	TGTGCCAGCAGCTTTCTAGCGGGGGCTTGGAAGTCCTACAATGAGCAGTTCTTC
TRBD1	TRBV6-5	TRBJ1-2	-	CASRGYRGRSYGYTF	TGTGCCAGCAGGGGCTACAGGGGGCGTAGCTATGGCTACACCTTC
-	TRBV30	TRBJ1-5	-	CAWSPDRTGSNQPQHF	TGTGCCTGGAGTCCTGACAGGACCGGGAGCAATCAGCCCCAGCATTTT
-	TRBV7-2	TRBJ2-1	once	CASSLSSYNEQFF	TGTGCCAGCAGCTTGAGCTCCTACAATGAGCAGTTCTTC
-	TRBV11-1	TRBJ2-7	-	CASSLALGRWQYF	TGTGCCAGCAGCTTAGCGCTCGGGAGATGGCAGTACTTC
-	TRBV7-2	TRBJ2-5	-	CASSLTGGASFGETQYF	TGTGCCAGCAGCTTAACGGGCGGGGCATCTTTCGGGGAGACCCAGTACTTC
-	TRBV20-1	TRBJ1-4	-	CSASVQGGSNEKLFF	TGCAGTGCCAGTGTCCAAGGGGGATCTAATGAAAAACTGTTTTTT
-	TRBV2	TRBJ1-4	few	CASRMTVTNEKLFF	TGTGCCAGCAGGATGACAGTTACTAATGAAAAACTGTTTTTT
TRBD1	TRBV10-2	TRBJ1-2	-	CASSEGTGRSYGYTF	TGCGCCAGCAGTGAGGGGACAGGGCGGAGCTATGGCTACACCTTC
-	TRBV5-1	TRBJ1-4	-	CASSLGGLTTNEKLFF	TGCGCCAGCAGCTTGGGAGGGCTTACAACTAATGAAAAACTGTTTTTT